This note documents a single T cell receptor beta chain sequence. Its antigen is as yet unknown. Naive CD8 populations comprised CD45RO-negative cells positively selected for CCR7, excluding terminally differentiated effector memory CD45RA+ cells. The source of the sample is a study of shared clonotypes between healthy human individuals. An even split of each subset's genomic DNA across several immunoSEQ plates was performed. Repertoires were generated with immunoSEQ multiplex PCR, while TCRdb's copy carries only in-frame clones and drops some. This table has roughly 650,000 clones, roughly 95% appearing once. Findings and limits, study-wide: Approximately 4.9% of naive CD4 clonotypes were shared across a handful of donors. In this cohort, only blood was sampled, and tissue repertoires likely differ.

Sequencing input: naive CD8+ T cells sorted from blood. The receptor's source is a woman in her twenties or thirties in good health.

The CDR3 region has the DNA TGTGCCAGCAGTTTCCCGACAGGGGTTACGGCTGAAGCTTTCTTT. Its protein product is CASSFPTGVTAEAFF. This rearrangement joins TRBV28 to TRBJ1-1; 8 bases match TRBD1. The CDR3 sequence is 15 residues long. V was pared by 3 bases and J by 6 bases, with 9 bases of the junction left unmatched. Germline lookup yields CDR1 MDHEN and CDR2 SYDVKM.